This T cell receptor beta chain was identified in a study of blood T cell repertoires in COVID-19. V gave up 4 bases and J gave up 2 bases, with 13 bases separating them. This CDR3 contains 15 residues. Germline CDR1 SGHDT, CDR2 YYEEEE. Profiling relied on immunoSEQ multiplex PCR, and the TCRdb table lists in-frame clones only, not all of them. The sample carries roughly 73,000 clones, nearly 85% recorded once. The J gene is TRBJ1-5, the V gene TRBV5-6, with D maybe TRBD1 (6 bases). Sequenced material: peripheral blood. The receptor was derived from a woman aged 60-75 years with acute or convalescent COVID-19. The CDR3 here is CASSEGGLGNQPQHF. CDR3 sequence (DNA): TGTGCCAGCAGCGAAGGGGGACTAGGCAATCAGCCCCAGCATTTT.